A selection of T cell receptor beta chains follows, all from one sample in a study of human CD8 memory T cell subsets. TCRdb re-called the 5' RACE reads and shows each CDR3 protein once, DNA omitted. The sample table includes about 11,000 distinct CDR3 sequences. The sample comprised CD8+ stem-like memory T cells (TSCM and TCM) sorted from PBMCs. The receptors originated from a human donor in good health. The CDR3 runs from the conserved cysteine through the conserved F or W. Some rows mark clone size as missing; the rest say once, few, many or name a class of expanded clone.

CDR3	V	J	size
CSVEGFGTGVPETQYF	TRBV29-1	TRBJ2-5	.
CSVELAGGRDTGELFF	TRBV29-1	TRBJ2-2	.
CASSQASSAGYYEQYF	TRBV14	TRBJ2-7	.
CATSREGAVNEQFF	TRBV15	TRBJ2-1	.
CASTDRASYEQYF	TRBV2	TRBJ2-7	.
CATSTRGTSGGEQFF	TRBV15	TRBJ2-1	.
CASNKPGLAGNEQFF	TRBV6-2/TRBV6-3	TRBJ2-1	.
CASAQGGASYNEQFF	TRBV7-9	TRBJ2-1	medium-sized
CASSLSPSPYEQYF	TRBV11-1	TRBJ2-7	.
CASSFGLGLTHYNEQFF	TRBV28	TRBJ2-1	.
CASSRAMGNQPQHF	TRBV28	TRBJ1-5	.